The clone carrying this TCR beta chain was observed a handful of times. The data were taken from a study of blood T cell repertoires in COVID-19. Study overall: The study drew acute and convalescent COVID-19 samples from the United States, Italy and Spain. PBMCs, B-cell-depleted T cells, or T cells were the source of the cDNA or gDNA that made up the material.

Germline CDR1 is SEHNR and CDR2 is FQNEAQ (reference sequence). The CDR3 length is 14 residues. V was cut by 3 bases and J by 4 bases, with 10 bases left in between. Authors' processing steps: Amplification with reference gene primers provided the estimates of nucleated cell counts. Sequencing was performed with immunoSEQ multiplex PCR; in TCRdb, only in-frame clones are kept and a portion is missing. For V, J and clone size, that table is used; D and trimming come from the DNA. Of about 36,000 clones listed, more than 80% are singletons. The receptor was isolated from a human donor in a cohort sampled during active or convalescent COVID-19. The donor label of this sample is uncertain. Sequenced input: peripheral blood. The V gene is TRBV7-9, the J gene TRBJ1-5; tentatively, D is TRBD1 (5 bases). CDR3 coding DNA: TGTGCCAGCAGCTTGGTAGGGGAAAATCAGCCCCAGCATTTT. Translated: CASSLVGENQPQHF.